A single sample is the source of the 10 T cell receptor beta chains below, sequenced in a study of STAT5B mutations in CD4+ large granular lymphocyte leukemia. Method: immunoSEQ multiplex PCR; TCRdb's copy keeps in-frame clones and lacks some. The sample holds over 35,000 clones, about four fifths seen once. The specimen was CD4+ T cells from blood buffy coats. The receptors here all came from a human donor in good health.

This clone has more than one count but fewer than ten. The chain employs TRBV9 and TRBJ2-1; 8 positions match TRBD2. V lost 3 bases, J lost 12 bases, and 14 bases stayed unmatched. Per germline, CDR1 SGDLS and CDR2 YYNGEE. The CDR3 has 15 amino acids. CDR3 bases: TGTGCCAGCAGCGAAGGTCCCGGGGGGGCCGGATCGCAGTTCTTC. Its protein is CASSEGPGGAGSQFF.

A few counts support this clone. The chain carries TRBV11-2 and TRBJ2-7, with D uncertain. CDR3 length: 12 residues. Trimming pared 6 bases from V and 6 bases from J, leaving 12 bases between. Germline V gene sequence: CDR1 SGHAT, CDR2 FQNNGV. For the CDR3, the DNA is TGTGCCAGCAGTTCCTGGGCCCTCGAGCAGTACTTC. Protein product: CASSSWALEQYF.

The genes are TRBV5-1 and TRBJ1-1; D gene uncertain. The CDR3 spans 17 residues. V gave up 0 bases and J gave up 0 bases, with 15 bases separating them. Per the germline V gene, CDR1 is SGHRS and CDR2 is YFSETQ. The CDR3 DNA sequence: TGCGCCAGCAGCTTGGGCGGGTCCGCCGCAATGAACACTGAAGCTTTCTTT. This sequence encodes CASSLGGSAAMNTEAFF.

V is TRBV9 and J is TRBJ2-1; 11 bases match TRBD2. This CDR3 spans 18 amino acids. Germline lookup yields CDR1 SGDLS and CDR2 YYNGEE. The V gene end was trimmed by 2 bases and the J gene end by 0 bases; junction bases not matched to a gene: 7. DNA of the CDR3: TGTGCCAGCAGCGTCCTAGCGGGGGGCTCCAGCTCCTACAATGAGCAGTTCTTC. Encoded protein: CASSVLAGGSSSYNEQFF. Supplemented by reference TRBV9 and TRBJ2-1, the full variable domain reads DSGVTQTPKHLITATGQRVTLRCSPRSGDLSVYWYQQSLDQGLQFLIQYYNGEERAKGNILERFSAQQFPDLHSELNLSSLELGDSALYFCASSVLAGGSSSYNEQFFGPGTRLTVL.

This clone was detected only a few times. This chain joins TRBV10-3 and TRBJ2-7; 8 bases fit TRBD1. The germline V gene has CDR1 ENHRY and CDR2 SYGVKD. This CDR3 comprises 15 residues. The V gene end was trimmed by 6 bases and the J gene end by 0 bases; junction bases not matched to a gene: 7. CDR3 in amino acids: CAISSDRGLSYEQYF. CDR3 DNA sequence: TGTGCCATCAGCTCCGACAGGGGCCTCTCCTACGAGCAGTACTTC.

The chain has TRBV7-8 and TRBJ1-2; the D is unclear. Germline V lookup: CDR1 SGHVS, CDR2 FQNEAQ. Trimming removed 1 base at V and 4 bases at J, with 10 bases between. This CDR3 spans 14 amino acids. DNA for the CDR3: TGTGCCAGCAGCTTAGGGCAAGGGCCCTATGGCTACACCTTC. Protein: CASSLGQGPYGYTF.

The CDR3 protein is CASSPRFGQGLTYNEQFF. CDR3 DNA: TGTGCCAGCAGCCCAAGATTCGGACAGGGGCTGACCTACAATGAGCAGTTCTTC. J is TRBJ2-1 and V is TRBV5-5, with 9 bases aligning to TRBD1. CDR3 length equals 18 residues. CDR1 SGHKS and CDR2 YYEKEE come from the germline V gene (reference sequence). V shed 4 bases and J 2 bases; nucleotides not matched to a gene: 13.

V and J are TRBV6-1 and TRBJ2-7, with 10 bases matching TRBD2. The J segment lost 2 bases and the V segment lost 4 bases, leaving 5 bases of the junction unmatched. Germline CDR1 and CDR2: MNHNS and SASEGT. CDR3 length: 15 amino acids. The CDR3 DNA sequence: TGTGCCAGCAGTGCCCCAGCGGGAGGGACCTACGAGCAGTACTTC. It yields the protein CASSAPAGGTYEQYF.

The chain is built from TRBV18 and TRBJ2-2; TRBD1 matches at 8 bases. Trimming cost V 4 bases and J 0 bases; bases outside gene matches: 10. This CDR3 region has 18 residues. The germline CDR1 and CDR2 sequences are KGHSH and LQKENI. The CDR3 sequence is CASSRKITGGPNTGELFF. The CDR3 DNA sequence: TGTGCCAGCTCACGGAAGATTACAGGGGGACCGAACACCGGGGAGCTGTTTTTT. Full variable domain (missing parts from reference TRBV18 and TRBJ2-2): NAGVMQNPRHLVRRRGQEARLRCSPMKGHSHVYWYRQLPEEGLKFMVYLQKENIIDESGMPKERFSAEFPKEGPSILRIQQVVRGDSAAYFCASSRKITGGPNTGELFFGEGSRLTVL.

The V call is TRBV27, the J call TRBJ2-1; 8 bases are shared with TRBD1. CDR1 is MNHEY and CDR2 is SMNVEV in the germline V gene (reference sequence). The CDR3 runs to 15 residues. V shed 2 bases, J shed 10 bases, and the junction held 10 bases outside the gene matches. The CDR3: CASSLNPGQGGEQFF. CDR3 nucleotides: TGTGCCAGCAGTTTAAACCCAGGACAGGGAGGCGAGCAGTTCTTC.